These 25 T cell receptor beta chains originate from one sample sequenced in a study of cytomegalovirus exposure and HLA in healthy donors. PCR amplification relied on 60 Vbeta primers (plus 13 Jbeta primers). Using immunoSEQ multiplex PCR, the repertoire was profiled, and TCRdb retains in-frame clones only, with some absent. Of roughly 100,000 clones in the sample, more than 60% were seen once. Sequencing used PBMCs. The receptors shown here come from a man aged 35 to 55 in good health and CMV-seronegative.

The chain uses TRBV5-5 and TRBJ1-2; 9 bases map to TRBD1. Germline V gene lookup returns CDR1 SGHKS and CDR2 YYEKEE (reference sequence). The CDR3 contains 15 residues. Trimming took 0 bases from V and 8 from J; bases not matched to a gene: 8. CDR3 sequence: CASSLAVGQGSGYTF. The CDR3 DNA reads TGTGCCAGCAGCTTGGCGGTGGGACAGGGTTCCGGCTACACCTTC.

The rearrangement uses TRBV5-1 and TRBJ2-1; TRBD2 matches 10 bases. Germline-derived CDR1 and CDR2 are SGHRS and YFSETQ. V was pared by 0 bases and J by 14 bases, with 8 bases of the junction left unmatched. The CDR3 totals 14 residues. CDR3 DNA sequence: TGCGCCAGCAGCTTGGAGGCTAGCGGGGGCTCGGAGTTCTTC. Protein sequence: CASSLEASGGSEFF.

The chain carries TRBV2 and TRBJ1-5; TRBD1 aligns across 7 bases. Trimming cost V 5 bases and J 4 bases; bases outside gene matches: 8. The CDR3 has 15 amino acids. The germline V gene encodes CDR1 SNHLY and CDR2 FYNNEI. CDR3 region: CASSPVSGGNQPQHF. The DNA of the CDR3 is TGTGCCAGCAGTCCAGTTTCAGGGGGGAATCAGCCCCAGCATTTT. The full variable domain, its missing parts supplied by reference TRBV2 and TRBJ1-5, is EPEVTQTPSHQVTQMGQEVILRCVPISNHLYFYWYRQILGQKVEFLVSFYNNEISEKSEIFDDQFSVERPDGSNFTLKIRSTKLEDSAMYFCASSPVSGGNQPQHFGDGTRLSIL.

The V gene is TRBV7-3, the J gene TRBJ2-3; 11 bases match TRBD2. Per germline, CDR1 SGHTA and CDR2 FQGTGA. The CDR3 contains 16 residues. Trimming at V came to 5 bases and at J to 5 bases, leaving 9 bases not matched to a gene. CDR3 sequence (DNA): TGTGCCAGCAGCGCGAATAGCGGGGGGGCCGGAGATACGCAGTATTTT. This encodes CASSANSGGAGDTQYF.

The J gene is TRBJ2-3, the V gene TRBV7-2, with D perhaps TRBD1 (6 bases). Trimming pared 0 bases from V and 4 bases from J, leaving 8 bases between. This CDR3 is built from 14 residues. Germline lookup yields CDR1 SGHTA and CDR2 FQGNSA. In DNA, the CDR3 is TGTGCCAGCAGCTTAGCCAGGGGCCCAGATACGCAGTATTTT. It codes for CASSLARGPDTQYF. Full variable domain (rest looked up from reference TRBV7-2 and TRBJ2-3): GAGVSQSPSNKVTEKGKDVELRCDPISGHTALYWYRQSLGQGLEFLIYFQGNSAPDKSGLPSDRFSAERTGGSVSTLTIQRTQQEDSAVYLCASSLARGPDTQYFGPGTRLTVL.

V is TRBV5-1 and J is TRBJ2-2, with 12 bases that match TRBD2. Germline V gene data show CDR1 as SGHRS and CDR2 as YFSETQ. V gave up 4 bases and J gave up 8 bases; unmatched junction bases: 12. The CDR3 loop spans 17 amino acids. The CDR3 here is CASSALTSGGYQGELFF. Written as DNA, the CDR3 is TGCGCCAGCAGCGCCCTCACTAGCGGGGGGTACCAGGGGGAGCTGTTTTTT.

This clone has just a few counts. The chain joins TRBV9 to TRBJ1-1; 7 bases fit TRBD1. The CDR3 totals 15 residues. Trimming removed 4 bases from V and 0 bases from J; junction bases left unmatched: 6. CDR1 and CDR2 from the germline V gene are SGDLS and YYNGEE. The CDR3 DNA reads TGTGCCAGCAGCCCCCGGACAGGACTGAACACTGAAGCTTTCTTT. This gives the protein CASSPRTGLNTEAFF.

This chain links TRBV6-5 with TRBJ2-3; tentatively, D is TRBD1 (6 bases). The CDR3 is 15 residues long. V was pared by 5 bases and J by 5 bases, with 17 bases between. Germline V lookup: CDR1 MNHEY, CDR2 SVGAGI. The CDR3 DNA sequence: TGTGCCAGCAGTCCCCGGACAGTATCGGGAGATACGCAGTATTTT. Protein product: CASSPRTVSGDTQYF.

The chain combines TRBV5-1 with TRBJ2-1; D remains ambiguous. The CDR3 has 14 amino acids. Trimming took off 0 bases at V and 1 base at J, with 5 bases between the two ends. Germline loops: CDR1 SGHRS, CDR2 YFSETQ. CDR3 in DNA: TGCGCCAGCAGCTTGGCCCAGTCCTACAATGAGCAGTTCTTC. Translation: CASSLAQSYNEQFF.

This clone appeared a few times. The chain combines TRBV6-1 with TRBJ2-5; 11 bases match TRBD2. This CDR3 contains 14 residues. Germline V gives CDR1 MNHNS, CDR2 SASEGT. V dropped 1 base and J dropped 10; count of bases not matched to a gene: 5. This chain's CDR3 is CASSEGLAGRIQYF. The CDR3 nucleotides read TGTGCCAGCAGTGAAGGACTAGCGGGGCGGATCCAGTACTTC.

The chain is built from TRBV14 and TRBJ2-7, with 7 bases lining up with TRBD2. The J segment lost 7 bases and the V segment lost 0 bases, leaving 9 bases of the junction unmatched. Germline lookup yields CDR1 SGHDN and CDR2 FVKESK. The CDR3 runs to 15 residues. This chain's CDR3 is CASSQEGEGTGEQYF. DNA for the CDR3: TGTGCCAGCAGCCAAGAGGGGGAGGGAACCGGAGAGCAGTACTTC.

V and J are TRBV29-1 and TRBJ2-3, with 11 bases that match TRBD2. The CDR3 covers 15 residues. Germline V gene data show CDR1 as SQVTM and CDR2 as ANQGSEA. V gave up 7 bases and J gave up 9 bases; unmatched junction bases: 15. As DNA, the CDR3 is TGCAGCGCCCTTATTTTAGCGGGGGGGAGGGACACGCAGTATTTT. It is translated as CSALILAGGRDTQYF.

This clone was counted a few times. The chain employs TRBV28 and TRBJ1-1, with TRBD1 matching 9 bases. V lost 7 bases and J lost 3; bases outside the gene matches: 6. The length of the CDR3 is 14 residues. Germline assignment: CDR1 MDHEN and CDR2 SYDVKM. The CDR3 bases are TGTGCCAGCATCGCGACAGGGGGATACACTGAAGCTTTCTTT. The encoded protein is CASIATGGYTEAFF.

The rearrangement uses TRBV5-4 and TRBJ2-1; TRBD2 matches 13 bases. Germline V gene data show CDR1 as SGHNT and CDR2 as YYREEE (reference sequence). Unmatched junction bases numbered 11, after V lost 9 bases and J lost 8 bases. There are 15 residues in the CDR3. The CDR3 region has the DNA TGTGCCACTACGTGGGGGACTAGCGGGGAGTATGAGCAGTTCTTC. It specifies CATTWGTSGEYEQFF.

CDR3 bases: TGTGCCACGAGAGGGGGGACAGTAATCATGAACACTGAAGCTTTCTTT. This codes for CATRGGTVIMNTEAFF. The J gene is TRBJ1-1, the V gene TRBV10-3, with 7 bases matching TRBD1. V shed 10 bases and J 0 bases; nucleotides not matched to a gene: 14. The CDR3 loop spans 16 amino acids. Germline lookup yields CDR1 ENHRY and CDR2 SYGVKD.

Concerning this clone itself: The junction departs from germline at one end; a sequencing error may be responsible. The chain carries TRBV6-1 and TRBJ1-1; D is possibly TRBD1 (6 bases). Germline CDR1 is MNHNS and CDR2 is SASEGT. The CDR3 has 14 residues. In DNA form, the CDR3 reads TGTGCCGGCAGTGACCTTGGGGGCTTAAGCGAAGCTTTCTTT. It codes for CAGSDLGGLSEAFF.

V and J are TRBV7-8 and TRBJ2-1; 9 bases map to TRBD2. The J segment lost 8 bases and the V segment lost 5 bases, leaving 13 bases of the junction unmatched. CDR1 is SGHVS, CDR2 FQNEAQ, per germline. The CDR3 spans 16 residues. CDR3 in DNA: TGTGCCAGCAGCCTGTCAGGGACTAGCCTTTGGGATGAGCAGTTCTTC. Its protein is CASSLSGTSLWDEQFF.

J is TRBJ2-1 and V is TRBV4-1; D gene unclear. CDR3 length equals 14 residues. V was trimmed by 4 bases and J by 4 bases, leaving 11 bases between them. Germline CDR1 is MGHRA and CDR2 is YSYEKL. The CDR3 is CASSPNYLYNEQFF. The CDR3 DNA is TGCGCCAGCAGCCCTAACTACCTATACAATGAGCAGTTCTTC.

The rearrangement links TRBV7-9 to TRBJ2-7, with D tentatively TRBD1 (6 bases). The germline V gene encodes CDR1 SEHNR and CDR2 FQNEAQ (reference sequence). The CDR3 is made up of 14 amino acids. Trimming stripped 6 bases from V and 4 bases from J, with 16 bases between. In DNA form, the CDR3 reads TGTGCCAGCAGTTCCCCGGGACAACTTTACGAGCAGTACTTC. Translated: CASSSPGQLYEQYF.

This clone was observed once. The chain is built from TRBV5-1 and TRBJ1-2; 7 bases are shared with TRBD1. V lost 4 bases and J lost 6; bases outside the gene matches: 9. The germline CDR1 and CDR2 sequences are SGHRS and YFSETQ. The length of the CDR3 is 14 residues. Written as DNA, the CDR3 is TGCGCCAGCAGCCCGGGCGGCAGGGGGGATGGCTACACCTTC. It specifies CASSPGGRGDGYTF.

The rearrangement links TRBV19 to TRBJ2-7; 8 nucleotides line up with TRBD1. With 7 bases clipped from V and 3 bases from J, the junction kept 14 bases outside the gene matches. Germline V lookup: CDR1 LNHDA, CDR2 SQIVND (reference sequence). The CDR3 loop spans 16 amino acids. The CDR3 region is CASTPGGSQGVYEQYF. Here the CDR3 DNA reads TGTGCCAGTACCCCTGGAGGCTCACAGGGGGTCTACGAGCAGTACTTC. The complete variable domain, with remaining parts taken from reference TRBV19 and TRBJ2-7, reads DGGITQSPKYLFRKEGQNVTLSCEQNLNHDAMYWYRQDPGQGLRLIYYSQIVNDFQKGDIAEGYSVSREKKESFPLTVTSAQKNPTAFYLCASTPGGSQGVYEQYFGPGTRLTVT.

The J gene is TRBJ1-1, the V gene TRBV6-1, with D tentatively TRBD1 (6 bases). V lost 6 bases and J lost 5, with 13 bases in between. The CDR3 is 13 amino acids. Germline assignment: CDR1 MNHNS and CDR2 SASEGT. This CDR3 reads CASRETGETEAFF. CDR3 bases: TGTGCCAGCAGGGAGACAGGTGAAACTGAAGCTTTCTTT.

The chain links TRBV2 to TRBJ1-2, with a possible D match to TRBD1 (6 bases). V lost 7 bases to trimming and J lost 1 base, with 13 bases between them. Per the germline V gene, CDR1 is SNHLY and CDR2 is FYNNEI. This CDR3 has 14 residues. The CDR3 bases are TGTGCCAGCACTGGGACATCATATAACTATGGCTACACCTTC. Its protein product is CASTGTSYNYGYTF.

The gene calls are TRBV4-2 and TRBJ1-4; maybe TRBD1 (5 bases). This CDR3 contains 16 residues. Germline CDR1 LGHNA, CDR2 YNFKEQ. V lost 4 bases and J lost 3, with 15 bases in between. CDR3 DNA: TGTGCCAGCAGCCCCTCAAGGGGCGCTGCTAATGAAAAACTGTTTTTT. Translated, it gives CASSPSRGAANEKLFF.

The gene calls are TRBV7-9 and TRBJ2-1; no clear D gene. The CDR3 contains 11 residues. Between the trimmed V and J ends, which lost 2 bases and 8 bases, there was a span of 4 bases. CDR1 is SEHNR and CDR2 is FQNEAQ in the germline V gene (reference sequence). The CDR3 nucleotides read TGTGCCAGCAGCTTATCTTATGAGCAGTTCTTC. This encodes CASSLSYEQFF. The full variable domain, in which reference TRBV7-9 and TRBJ2-1 provide the parts outside the CDR3, is DTGVSQNPRHKITKRGQNVTFRCDPISEHNRLYWYRQTLGQGPEFLTYFQNEAQLEKSRLLSDRFSAERPKGSFSTLEIQRTEQGDSAMYLCASSLSYEQFFGPGTRLTVL.